Below, one T cell receptor (beta chain) is given with its context. The antigen it recognizes is unknown. Qualities for individual bases were not recorded, and no much larger clone is one base off. CD8 naive samples were obtained by positive selection for CCR7 among CD45RO-negative cells, yielding a CD45RA+CCR7+ population from which TemRA cells were excluded. The donors were healthy, HIV-negative adults with no recently reported acute infections or vaccinations. Every donor was a Caucasian adult living in Nashville, Tennessee, USA. Blood was obtained by leukapheresis, after which PBMCs were separated by Ficoll-Histopaque density gradient centrifugation and cryopreserved in liquid nitrogen vapor phase. Purity and quantity of every magnetically sorted T cell population were checked by analytical flow cytometry. Genomic DNA was isolated from each sorted fraction and quantified by UV absorbance on a Nanodrop 2000c.

The sample is drawn from a study of shared clonotypes between healthy human individuals (dated by TCRdb to about 2020). Background on the whole study: Three men and a couple of women, aged 18 to 49 years, made up the cohort. Blood TCR repertoires of several healthy adults were deeply sequenced to estimate repertoire size and the extent of clonotype sharing between individuals. Different laboratories and diverse techniques were used to prepare libraries and sequence TCR repertoires, to increase sequencing depth and limit assay-specific biases. Leukapheresis yielded between about 0.85 and 10 billion PBMCs per donor. For each donor, CD4 naive and CD4 memory were each given three plates, CD8 naive was given two plates, and CD8 memory was given one plate. The paper's findings and limits, for the study overall: Across a handful of donors, about 5.2% of naive CD4, 3.5% of naive CD8, roughly 2.2% of memory CD4, and about 0.44% of memory CD8 clonotypes were shared. Naive subsets generally had larger estimated clonotype richness than memory subsets did. Because the study included a small number of donors, the genetic and exposure-history diversity represented was limited. Sampling was restricted to blood, and TCR repertoires in tissues likely differ from the TCR repertoires found in blood. Incomplete sequencing was indicated by rarefaction of sorted-subset datasets, despite the large sequencing depth. Pairwise subsampling indicated that sequencing depth was expected to affect the degree of clonotype sharing among donors. Clonotypes shared by all four sorted-subset donors showed higher generation probabilities than non-shared clonotypes.

At the junction V is shortened by 5 bases and J by 7 bases; bases outside the gene matches: 4. For CDR1 and CDR2, the germline V gene (reference sequence) lists SEHNR and FQNEAQ. The CDR3 measures 13 amino acids from cysteine to phenylalanine. Just CDR3 DNA is preserved here, 39 bases in frame from base 1. TCR CDR3 regions were amplified from genomic DNA by multiplex PCR using the deep immunoSEQ assay. For each cell subset, the extracted genomic DNA was distributed evenly across all wells of several immunoSEQ 96-well plates, and each plate served as one replicate. Each replicate PCR for sorted subsets received about 210 ng genomic DNA, equal to roughly 30,000 T cell genomes. Purified libraries were measured with a Qubit 3.0 fluorometer, size-checked on a Bioanalyzer 2100, and measured again with the KAPA Library Quantification kit. A separate single-read 150-cycle Illumina NextSeq 550 flow cell was used to sequence each immunoSEQ 96-well plate. The original pipeline was this. Because the immunoSEQ output included only junctional sequences and no quality scores, the filtering could not be the same as the filtering used for full-length reads. To assign V/J genes and CDR3, sequences were annotated against IMGT germline references using PyIR, a Python wrapper for IgBLAST v1.9. Any read was removed if the V/J assignment was weak (E-value above 1e-6), the CDR3 was missing, or the read contained stop codons, out-of-frame junctions, or ambiguous translated residues. A V3J clonotype was defined by an identical inferred V gene, J gene, and CDR3 amino acid sequence. To compute the percentage overlap between repertoires, the number of shared unique clonotypes was divided by the size of the smaller repertoire. Three approaches were used to assess repertoire richness: RTK rarefaction, the Chao1 estimator, and Recon v2.1 estimates of unobserved clonotypes. For all TCRbeta clonotypes obtained by the gDNA method from several donors, generation probabilities were computed with OLGA. TCRdb holds this immuneACCESS table with in-frame rearrangements only. Some clones are missing; in checked studies, unresolved V genes explain under half, and the rest has no known cause. The V and J calls and clone size come from that table; D and trimming were worked out from the DNA. The sample table contains about 590,000 clones; only one count was recorded for 95% to 96% of them. 0.085% to 0.11% of the sample rests with the top ten.

The clonotype originates from a woman in her thirties in good health. The sequencing sample was made of naive CD8+ T cells sorted from blood. The cell subset or site label on this specimen signifies: CD45RA+CCR7+. The chain is made from TRBV7-9 and TRBJ1-3; TRBD1 matches 8 bases in the middle. The bases are TGTGCCAGCAGCCTAGGACAGGGTAACACCATATATTTT. Its protein product is CASSLGQGNTIYF.